Following are 6 T cell receptor beta chains from one sample sequenced in a study of T cell responses to AZD1222 COVID-19 vaccine. Profiling relied on immunoSEQ multiplex PCR, and the TCRdb table lists in-frame clones only, not all of them. The profile shows 110,000 to 150,000 clones, about 92% of them singletons. Sequencing used peripheral blood, obtained 28 days after the second AZD1222 dose. The origin of the receptors is an adult who received the AZD1222 COVID-19 vaccine.

V is TRBV30 and J is TRBJ1-5, with D possibly being TRBD1 (6 bases). V lost 2 bases and J lost 3, with 14 bases in between. The CDR3 is made up of 15 amino acids. Germline loops: CDR1 GTSNPN, CDR2 SVGIG (reference sequence). This CDR3 reads CAWSPGGADNQPQHF. The CDR3 bases are TGTGCCTGGAGTCCTGGGGGCGCAGACAATCAGCCCCAGCATTTT.

The V call is TRBV28, the J call TRBJ2-3; weak D call: TRBD2 (6 bases). The germline V and J ends were trimmed by 2 bases and 0 bases, with 9 bases remaining between them. The CDR3 covers 15 residues. Per germline, CDR1 MDHEN and CDR2 SYDVKM. The CDR3 loop reads CASSLVGRSTDTQYF. The CDR3 DNA reads TGTGCCAGCAGTTTAGTCGGGAGAAGCACAGATACGCAGTATTTT.

As DNA, the CDR3 is TGTGCCAGCAGTTACCCCCCGAGCAGGGTTTCCTACAATGAGCAGTTCTTC. Protein product: CASSYPPSRVSYNEQFF. This rearrangement joins TRBV6-2 or TRBV6-3 to TRBJ2-1; the D gene is possibly TRBD1 (5 bases). Deletions cut 2 bases from V and 1 base from J, with 15 bases between. CDR1 MNHEY and CDR2 SVGEGT come from the germline V gene. The CDR3 consists of 17 residues.

The chain joins TRBV14 to TRBJ1-1; D gene ambiguous. The germline gives CDR1 SGHDN, CDR2 FVKESK. Trimming took 2 bases from V and 5 from J, leaving 3 bases between them. The CDR3 contains 11 residues. The CDR3 sequence: CASSQITEAFF. CDR3 bases: TGTGCCAGCAGCCAAATTACTGAAGCTTTCTTT.

The chain links TRBV25-1 to TRBJ1-2; perhaps TRBD1 as D (5 bases). The CDR3 is 13 amino acids. Germline V gene lookup returns CDR1 MGHDK and CDR2 SYGVNS. Trimming left V 8 bases short and J 7 bases short, with 17 bases between. CDR3: CASLPPGYGGYTF. CDR3 DNA sequence: TGTGCCAGCCTCCCGCCAGGGTACGGTGGCTACACCTTC.

The CDR3 DNA follows: TGCGCCAGCAGAGTCATACCAAGGGAGACCCAGTACTTC. It codes for CASRVIPRETQYF. The chain links TRBV5-1 to TRBJ2-5; D not resolved. The CDR3 length is 13 residues. Trimming shortened V by 5 bases and J by 5 bases, and 13 bases separated the two germline ends. Germline V gene data show CDR1 as SGHRS and CDR2 as YFSETQ.